The rows below give T cell receptor beta chains drawn from one sample of a study of cytomegalovirus exposure and HLA in healthy donors. Some clones are missing from TCRdb's copy, which holds only in-frame ones; the method was immunoSEQ multiplex PCR. The sample consists of 160,000 or so clones, roughly 90% of them appearing once. Sequenced material: PBMCs. The receptors derive from a woman between 18 and 29 years old in good health and CMV-seronegative. Both conserved end residues are part of each CDR3. The D gene is left open where the match is weak. The listing skips clone size in some rows; elsewhere it reads once, few, many or a size class.

>TRBJ2-1|TRBV10-1|-|TRBD2
CASSEYEQGTSGDFYNEQFF
TGCGCCAGCAGTGAGTACGAGCAAGGGACTAGCGGAGATTTTTACAATGAGCAGTTCTTC
>TRBJ1-1|TRBV28|-|-
CAISGTEAFF
TGTGCCATTTCGGGAACTGAAGCTTTCTTT
>TRBJ2-2|TRBV5-6|-|TRBD1
CASSYGQGVFSGTGELFF
TGTGCCAGCAGTTACGGACAGGGGGTCTTTTCAGGCACCGGGGAGCTGTTTTTT
>TRBJ1-5|TRBV11-2|-|TRBD1
CASSLGGQSNQPQHF
TGTGCCAGCAGCTTAGGGGGACAGAGCAATCAGCCCCAGCATTTT
>TRBJ2-7|TRBV19|-|-
CASSAGWGVYEQYF
TGTGCCAGTAGTGCAGGCTGGGGGGTCTACGAGCAGTACTTC
>TRBJ1-5|TRBV19|few|TRBD1
CASSSTGTGHQPQHF
TGTGCCAGTAGCTCGACCGGGACAGGGCATCAGCCCCAGCATTTT
>TRBJ1-2|TRBV6-1|few|-
CASGLHSRYGYTF
TGTGCCAGCGGTTTGCACAGCCGGTATGGCTACACCTTC
>TRBJ2-7|TRBV6-5|-|-
CASSSGIPYEQYF
TGTGCCAGCAGTTCAGGGATACCCTACGAGCAGTACTTC
>TRBJ1-2|TRBV4-1|-|-
CASSQRGGRGYSVDGYTF
TGCGCCAGCAGCCAGCGAGGCGGCAGGGGATACTCGGTTGATGGCTACACCTTC
>TRBJ2-7|TRBV30|-|TRBD1
CAWSEGPGTGGSIF
TGTGCCTGGAGCGAAGGCCCCGGGACAGGGGGCTCAATCTTC
>TRBJ2-1|TRBV13|-|TRBD2
CASSLLKAGATFNEQFF
TGTGCCAGCAGCTTGTTGAAAGCGGGGGCAACGTTCAATGAGCAGTTCTTC
>TRBJ2-3|TRBV7-6|-|-
CASSLAPSTDTQYF
TGTGCCAGCAGCTTAGCTCCGAGCACGGATACGCAGTATTTT
>TRBJ2-5|TRBV5-1|-|-
CASTEDQERAQYF
TGCGCCAGCACAGAGGACCAAGAGAGGGCCCAGTACTTC
>TRBJ2-7|TRBV7-3|-|TRBD2
CASSPGVGSSGSVEQYF
TGTGCCAGCAGCCCTGGGGTCGGCTCTAGCGGGAGCGTCGAGCAGTACTTC
>TRBJ1-5|TRBV2|-|TRBD1
CASSEPRGGQFNQPQHF
TGTGCCAGCAGTGAACCCCGGGGGGGACAGTTCAATCAGCCCCAGCATTTT
>TRBJ1-6|TRBV28|-|-
CASLLGGSGSPLHF
TGTGCCAGCCTGCTTGGGGGCAGTGGGTCACCCCTCCACTTT
>TRBJ1-6|TRBV28|-|-
CASSPRRGGGSPLHF
TGTGCCAGCAGCCCCCGCCGCGGGGGGGGCTCACCCCTCCACTTT
>TRBJ2-1|TRBV28|-|-
CASTSTGFYEQFF
TGTGCCAGCACCTCGACAGGATTCTATGAGCAGTTCTTC
>TRBJ2-3|TRBV7-8|-|-
CASSLIQGPTDTQYF
TGTGCCAGCAGCTTAATCCAGGGGCCCACAGATACGCAGTATTTT
>TRBJ2-6|TRBV28|-|TRBD1
CASSLPRTGGTAGANVLTF
TGTGCCAGCAGTTTACCGAGGACAGGGGGCACTGCTGGGGCCAACGTCCTGACTTTC
>TRBJ2-7|TRBV2|-|TRBD1
CASSGQGAYEQYF
TGTGCCAGCAGTGGACAGGGGGCCTACGAGCAGTACTTC
>TRBJ2-3|TRBV7-2|once|TRBD1
CASRQGAGTDTQYF
TGTGCCAGCAGACAGGGGGCCGGCACAGATACGCAGTATTTT
>TRBJ2-7|TRBV27|few|-
CASTALRGPYEQYF
TGTGCCAGCACCGCTCTCAGGGGACCCTACGAGCAGTACTTC
>TRBJ1-2|TRBV27|-|TRBD1
CASSLGQGFDYGYTF
TGTGCCAGCAGTTTGGGACAGGGGTTTGACTATGGCTACACCTTC
>TRBJ2-7|TRBV30|-|TRBD1
CAWTAGGRHEQYF
TGTGCCTGGACCGCAGGGGGCAGGCACGAGCAGTACTTC
>TRBJ2-7|TRBV2|-|TRBD1
CASSERTGVSYEQYF
TGTGCCAGCAGCGAAAGGACAGGGGTTTCCTACGAGCAGTACTTC
>TRBJ1-1|TRBV2|-|-
CASRAGVMNTEAFF
TGTGCCAGCAGGGCAGGGGTAATGAACACTGAAGCTTTCTTT
>TRBJ2-3|TRBV4-2|-|TRBD2
CASSPGLVLTDTQYF
TGTGCCAGCAGCCCGGGACTAGTCCTGACAGATACGCAGTATTTT
>TRBJ2-1|TRBV18|-|-
CASSPTGAGNEQFF
TGTGCCAGCTCACCGACAGGCGCGGGCAATGAGCAGTTCTTC
>TRBJ1-1|TRBV27|-|-
CASSLNFEGALNTEAFF
TGTGCCAGCAGTTTGAATTTTGAGGGAGCCCTGAACACTGAAGCTTTCTTT
>TRBJ2-7|TRBV28|-|-
CASSDTHYEQYF
TGTGCCAGCTCCGACACTCACTACGAGCAGTACTTC
>TRBJ1-2|TRBV27|-|-
CASSLSRGNPLGYTF
TGTGCCAGCAGTTTATCGCGGGGCAATCCCCTAGGCTACACCTTC
>TRBJ1-1|TRBV28|-|-
CASSQYLRTQRGTEAFF
TGTGCCAGCAGTCAATACCTCAGGACTCAAAGAGGCACTGAAGCTTTCTTT
>TRBJ1-2|TRBV30|once|TRBD1
CAWSRPGGSYGYTF
TGTGCCTGGAGCCGGCCAGGGGGCAGCTATGGCTACACCTTC
>TRBJ2-7|TRBV7-9|-|TRBD2
CASSFWRGSSYEQYF
TGTGCCAGCAGCTTCTGGCGGGGGAGCTCCTACGAGCAGTACTTC
>TRBJ2-2|TRBV29-1|-|TRBD1
CSVADRGQHTGELFF
TGCAGCGTTGCGGACAGGGGGCAGCACACCGGGGAGCTGTTTTTT
>TRBJ2-2|TRBV5-1|-|TRBD2
CASSFDGRVTGELFF
TGCGCCAGCAGCTTTGACGGGAGGGTCACCGGGGAGCTGTTTTTT
>TRBJ2-1|TRBV10-3|-|TRBD2
CAISGLAGEGNEQFF
TGTGCCATCAGTGGACTAGCGGGAGAAGGCAATGAGCAGTTCTTC
>TRBJ2-3|TRBV5-6|-|-
CASSYGLGPDTQYF
TGTGCCAGCAGCTACGGACTGGGCCCAGATACGCAGTATTTT
>TRBJ1-4|TRBV28|-|-
CASSYSLATNEKLFF
TGTGCCAGCAGTTACAGCCTGGCAACTAATGAAAAACTGTTTTTT
>TRBJ1-1|TRBV7-9|-|-
CASSQAGLTEAFF
TGTGCCAGCAGCCAGGCAGGGCTCACTGAAGCTTTCTTT
>TRBJ2-7|TRBV28|-|TRBD1
CASSLTGLNSYEQYF
TGTGCCAGCAGTTTGACAGGGCTGAACTCCTACGAGCAGTACTTC
>TRBJ1-3|TRBV4-2|-|-
CASSPRGSRGNTIYF
TGTGCCAGCAGCCCCAGAGGCTCACGCGGAAACACCATATATTTT
>TRBJ2-3|TRBV5-8|-|-
CASSPTTLWPDTQYF
TGTGCCAGCAGCCCAACAACCCTGTGGCCAGATACGCAGTATTTT
>TRBJ2-5|TRBV11-1|-|-
CASSLSSGETQYF
TGTGCCAGCAGCTTGTCTAGTGGCGAGACCCAGTACTTC
>TRBJ2-1|TRBV30|-|TRBD2
CAWSTGGRDLDEQFF
TGTGCCTGGAGTACGGGAGGGAGAGATTTGGATGAGCAGTTCTTC
>TRBJ1-1|TRBV27|-|TRBD1
CASSFAPQQGAVQNTEAFF
TGTGCCAGCAGTTTTGCCCCACAACAGGGGGCGGTACAGAACACTGAAGCTTTCTTT
>TRBJ2-3|TRBV28|-|TRBD2
CASRRGLAGTDTQYF
TGTGCCAGCAGACGGGGACTAGCGGGCACAGATACGCAGTATTTT
>TRBJ1-1|TRBV5-6|-|-
CASSLNFRTESGAFF
TGTGCCAGCAGCTTGAACTTCCGGACAGAGTCTGGAGCTTTCTTT
>TRBJ1-5|TRBV19|once|-
CASSIREGNGNQPQHF
TGTGCCAGTAGTATAAGGGAGGGGAACGGCAATCAGCCCCAGCATTTT
>TRBJ1-3|TRBV10-3|once|TRBD1
CAISGGDRGSGNTIYF
TGTGCCATCAGTGGGGGGGACAGGGGCTCTGGAAACACCATATATTTT
>TRBJ2-7|TRBV11-1|-|-
CASSLDILASYEQYF
TGTGCCAGCAGCCTCGACATACTGGCTTCCTACGAGCAGTACTTC